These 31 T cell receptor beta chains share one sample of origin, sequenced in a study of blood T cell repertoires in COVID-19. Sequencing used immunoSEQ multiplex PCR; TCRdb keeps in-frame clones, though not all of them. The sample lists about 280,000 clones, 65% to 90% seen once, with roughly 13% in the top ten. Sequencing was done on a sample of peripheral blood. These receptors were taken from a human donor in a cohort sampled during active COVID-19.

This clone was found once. The CDR3 sequence is CASSQGLISNQPQHF. The CDR3 region has the DNA TGTGCCAGCAGCCAGGGTTTGATTAGCAATCAGCCCCAGCATTTT. The V gene is TRBV2, the J gene TRBJ1-5, with D maybe TRBD1 (5 bases). The V end lost 6 bases, the J end lost 0 bases, and 12 bases lay between the germline ends. CDR3 length equals 15 residues. The germline gives CDR1 SNHLY, CDR2 FYNNEI.

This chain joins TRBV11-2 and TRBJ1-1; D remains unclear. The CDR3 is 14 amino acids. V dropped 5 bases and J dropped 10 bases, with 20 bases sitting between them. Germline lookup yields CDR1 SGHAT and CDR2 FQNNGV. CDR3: CASSPHLSVPVAFF. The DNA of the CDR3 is TGTGCCAGCAGCCCGCATTTATCGGTCCCGGTAGCTTTCTTT.

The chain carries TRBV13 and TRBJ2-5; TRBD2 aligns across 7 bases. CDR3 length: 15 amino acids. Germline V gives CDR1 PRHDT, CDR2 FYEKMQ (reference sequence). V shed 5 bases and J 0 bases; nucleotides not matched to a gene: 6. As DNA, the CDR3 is TGTGCCAGCAGCCCACGGGGAGGGTACCAAGAGACCCAGTACTTC. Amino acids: CASSPRGGYQETQYF.

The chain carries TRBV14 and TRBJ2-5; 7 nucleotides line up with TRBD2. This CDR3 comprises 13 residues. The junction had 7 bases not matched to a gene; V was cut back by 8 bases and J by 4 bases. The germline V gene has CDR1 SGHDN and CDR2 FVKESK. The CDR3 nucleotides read TGTGCCAGCCGTCGATTAGCGGGAGAGACCCAGTACTTC. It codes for CASRRLAGETQYF.

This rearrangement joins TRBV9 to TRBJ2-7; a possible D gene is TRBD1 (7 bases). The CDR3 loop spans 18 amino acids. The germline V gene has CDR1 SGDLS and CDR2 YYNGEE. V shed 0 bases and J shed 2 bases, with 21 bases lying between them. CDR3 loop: CASSVDPSPGGGTYEQYF. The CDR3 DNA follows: TGTGCCAGCAGCGTAGACCCCTCACCAGGGGGAGGAACCTACGAGCAGTACTTC.

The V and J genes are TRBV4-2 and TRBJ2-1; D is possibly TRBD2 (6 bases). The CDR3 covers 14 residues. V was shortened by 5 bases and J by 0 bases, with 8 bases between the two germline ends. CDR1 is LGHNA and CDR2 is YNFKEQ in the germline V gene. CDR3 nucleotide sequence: TGTGCCAGCAGCTTAGCGGACTCCTACAATGAGCAGTTCTTC. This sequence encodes CASSLADSYNEQFF.

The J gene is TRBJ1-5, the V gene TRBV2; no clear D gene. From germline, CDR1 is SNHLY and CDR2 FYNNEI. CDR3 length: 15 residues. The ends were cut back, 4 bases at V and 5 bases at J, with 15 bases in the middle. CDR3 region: CASSVWQTNYQPQHF. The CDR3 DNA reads TGTGCCAGCAGTGTTTGGCAGACTAATTATCAGCCCCAGCATTTT.

Here the CDR3 reads CSAPNWETQYF. CDR3 coding DNA: TGCAGTGCCCCAAACTGGGAGACCCAGTACTTC. The V call is TRBV20-1, the J call TRBJ2-5; D is ambiguous. The germline CDR1 and CDR2 sequences are DFQATT and SNEGSKA (reference sequence). The V end was cut by 6 bases, the J end by 5 bases, with 10 bases between. This CDR3 contains 11 residues.

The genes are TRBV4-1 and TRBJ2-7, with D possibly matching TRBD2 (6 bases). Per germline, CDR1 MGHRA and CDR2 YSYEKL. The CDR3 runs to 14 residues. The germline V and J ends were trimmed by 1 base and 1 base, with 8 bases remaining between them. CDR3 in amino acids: CASSQGLASYEQYF. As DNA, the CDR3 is TGCGCCAGCAGCCAAGGGCTAGCGTCCTACGAGCAGTACTTC.

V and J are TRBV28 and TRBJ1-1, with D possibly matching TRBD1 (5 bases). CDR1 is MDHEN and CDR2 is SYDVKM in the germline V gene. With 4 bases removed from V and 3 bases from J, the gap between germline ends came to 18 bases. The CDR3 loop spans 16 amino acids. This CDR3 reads CASSSRGRGRDTEAFF. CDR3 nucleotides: TGTGCCAGCAGTTCCCGAGGGAGGGGCAGGGACACTGAAGCTTTCTTT.

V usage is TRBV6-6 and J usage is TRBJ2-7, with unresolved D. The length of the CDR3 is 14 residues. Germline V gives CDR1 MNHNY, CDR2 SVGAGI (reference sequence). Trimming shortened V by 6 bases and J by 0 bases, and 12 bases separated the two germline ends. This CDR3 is CASRLQLSSYEQYF. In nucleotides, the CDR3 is TGTGCCAGCAGGCTCCAACTAAGCTCCTACGAGCAGTACTTC.

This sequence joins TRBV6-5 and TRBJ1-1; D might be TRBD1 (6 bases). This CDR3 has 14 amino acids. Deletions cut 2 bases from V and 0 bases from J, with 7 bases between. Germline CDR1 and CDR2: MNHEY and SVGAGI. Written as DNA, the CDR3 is TGTGCCAGCAGTTACGACAGGTTGAACACTGAAGCTTTCTTT. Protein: CASSYDRLNTEAFF.

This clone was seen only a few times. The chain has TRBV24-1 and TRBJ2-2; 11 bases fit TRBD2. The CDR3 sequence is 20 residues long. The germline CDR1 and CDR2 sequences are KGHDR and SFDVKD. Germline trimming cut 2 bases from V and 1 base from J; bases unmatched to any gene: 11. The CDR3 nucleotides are TGTGCCACCAGTGATTGGGACTTTATAGCGGGAGGGGGGAACACCGGGGAGCTGTTTTTT. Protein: CATSDWDFIAGGGNTGELFF.

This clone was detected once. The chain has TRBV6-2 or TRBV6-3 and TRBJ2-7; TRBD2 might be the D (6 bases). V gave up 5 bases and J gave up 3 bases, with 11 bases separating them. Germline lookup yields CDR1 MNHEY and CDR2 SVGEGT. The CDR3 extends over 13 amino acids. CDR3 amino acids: CASSDGTDYEQYF. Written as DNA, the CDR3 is TGTGCCAGCAGTGATGGGACTGACTACGAGCAGTACTTC.

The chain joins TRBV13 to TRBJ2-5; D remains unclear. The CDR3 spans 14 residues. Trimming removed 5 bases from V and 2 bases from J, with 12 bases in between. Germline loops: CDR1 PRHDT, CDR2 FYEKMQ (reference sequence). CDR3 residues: CASSPSGRQETQYF. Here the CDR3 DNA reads TGTGCCAGCAGCCCCTCAGGAAGGCAAGAGACCCAGTACTTC. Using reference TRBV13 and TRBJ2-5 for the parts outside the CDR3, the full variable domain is AAGVIQSPRHLIKEKRETATLKCYPIPRHDTVYWYQQGPGQDPQFLISFYEKMQSDKGSIPDRFSAQQFSDYHSELNMSSLELGDSALYFCASSPSGRQETQYFGPGTRLLVL.

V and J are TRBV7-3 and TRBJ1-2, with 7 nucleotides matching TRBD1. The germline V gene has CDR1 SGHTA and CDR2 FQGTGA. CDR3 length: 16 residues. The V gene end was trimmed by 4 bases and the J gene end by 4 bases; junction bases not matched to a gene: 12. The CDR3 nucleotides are TGTGCCAGCAGCTCTCAAGGGGGCAGTTGGGTCTATGGCTACACCTTC. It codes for CASSSQGGSWVYGYTF.

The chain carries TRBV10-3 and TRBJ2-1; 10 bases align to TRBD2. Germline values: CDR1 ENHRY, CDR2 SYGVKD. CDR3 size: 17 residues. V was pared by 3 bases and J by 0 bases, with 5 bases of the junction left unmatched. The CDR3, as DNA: TGTGCCATCAGTGATTCCGTAGCGGGAGGCTCCTACAATGAGCAGTTCTTC. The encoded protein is CAISDSVAGGSYNEQFF.

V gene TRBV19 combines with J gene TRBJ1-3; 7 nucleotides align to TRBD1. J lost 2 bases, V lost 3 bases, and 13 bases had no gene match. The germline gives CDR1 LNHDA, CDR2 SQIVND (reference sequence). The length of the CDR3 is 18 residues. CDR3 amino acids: CASSIRPDRLRAGNTIYF. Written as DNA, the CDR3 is TGTGCCAGTAGTATTCGCCCGGACAGGCTAAGAGCTGGAAACACCATATATTTT.

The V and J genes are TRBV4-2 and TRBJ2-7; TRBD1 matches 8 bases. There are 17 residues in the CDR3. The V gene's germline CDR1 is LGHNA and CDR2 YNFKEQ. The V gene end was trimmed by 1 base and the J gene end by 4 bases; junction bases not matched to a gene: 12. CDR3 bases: TGTGCCAGCAGCCAAGCCTCGGCGGACAGGGAAGCTTACGAGCAGTACTTC. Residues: CASSQASADREAYEQYF.

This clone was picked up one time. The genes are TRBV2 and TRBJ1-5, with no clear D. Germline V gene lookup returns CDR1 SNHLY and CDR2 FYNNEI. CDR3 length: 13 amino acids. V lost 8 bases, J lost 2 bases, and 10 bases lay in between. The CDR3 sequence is CASSGSRNQPQHF. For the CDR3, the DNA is TGTGCCAGCTCGGGGAGTCGCAATCAGCCCCAGCATTTT.

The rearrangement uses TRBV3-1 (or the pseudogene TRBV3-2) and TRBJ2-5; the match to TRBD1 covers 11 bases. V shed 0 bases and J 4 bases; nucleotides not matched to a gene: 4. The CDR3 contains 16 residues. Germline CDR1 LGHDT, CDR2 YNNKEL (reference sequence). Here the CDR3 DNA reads TGTGCCAGCAGCCAAGATTTTGGGACAGGGGGAGAGACCCAGTACTTC. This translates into CASSQDFGTGGETQYF.

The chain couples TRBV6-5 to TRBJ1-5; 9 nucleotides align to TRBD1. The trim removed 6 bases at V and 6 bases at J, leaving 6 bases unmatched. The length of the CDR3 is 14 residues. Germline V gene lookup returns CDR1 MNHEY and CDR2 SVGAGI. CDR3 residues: CASSGGTGSQPQHF. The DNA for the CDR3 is TGTGCCAGCAGCGGAGGGACAGGGAGTCAGCCCCAGCATTTT.

The CDR3 loop is CASSLSSGYGYTF. In nucleotides, the CDR3 is TGTGCCAGCAGCTTAAGTTCAGGATATGGCTACACCTTC. The chain employs TRBV7-3 and TRBJ1-2; D remains ambiguous. V was clipped by 1 base and J by 5 bases, with 8 bases between them. Per the germline V gene, CDR1 is SGHTA and CDR2 is FQGTGA. This CDR3 has 13 residues.

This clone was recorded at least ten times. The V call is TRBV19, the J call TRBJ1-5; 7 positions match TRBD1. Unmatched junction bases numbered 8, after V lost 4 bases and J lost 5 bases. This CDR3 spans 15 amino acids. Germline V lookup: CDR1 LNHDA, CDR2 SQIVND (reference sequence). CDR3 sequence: CASSTSGGRDQPQHF. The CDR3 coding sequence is TGTGCCAGTAGTACCTCAGGGGGTCGAGATCAGCCCCAGCATTTT.

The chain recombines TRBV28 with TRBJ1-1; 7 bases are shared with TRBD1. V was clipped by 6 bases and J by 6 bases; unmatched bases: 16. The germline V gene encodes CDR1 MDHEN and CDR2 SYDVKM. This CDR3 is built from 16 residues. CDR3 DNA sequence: TGTGCCAGCAGACTCCTTGGCGACAGGGTAGGGGCTGAAGCTTTCTTT. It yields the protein CASRLLGDRVGAEAFF.

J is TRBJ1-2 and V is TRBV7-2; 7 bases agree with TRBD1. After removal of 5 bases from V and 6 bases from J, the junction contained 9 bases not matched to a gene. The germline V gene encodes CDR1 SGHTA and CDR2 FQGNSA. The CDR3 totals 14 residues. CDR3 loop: CASSQREGANGYTF. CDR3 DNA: TGTGCCAGCAGCCAACGGGAGGGGGCGAATGGCTACACCTTC.

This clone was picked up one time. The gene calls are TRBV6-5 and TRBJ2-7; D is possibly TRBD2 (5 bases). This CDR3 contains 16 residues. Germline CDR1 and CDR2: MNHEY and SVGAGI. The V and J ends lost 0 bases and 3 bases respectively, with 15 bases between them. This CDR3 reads CASSYSSPSWGYEQYF. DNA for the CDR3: TGTGCCAGCAGTTACTCGAGCCCTAGCTGGGGCTACGAGCAGTACTTC.

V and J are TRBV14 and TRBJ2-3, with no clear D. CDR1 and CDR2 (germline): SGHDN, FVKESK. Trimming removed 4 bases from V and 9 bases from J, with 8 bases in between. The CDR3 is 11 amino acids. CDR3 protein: CASSLGPTQYF. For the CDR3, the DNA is TGTGCCAGCAGCCTTGGCCCGACGCAGTATTTT.

In DNA form, the CDR3 reads TGTGCCAGCAGCTTAGCCCCCGGGAACGGCTACACCTTC. Its protein product is CASSLAPGNGYTF. The chain combines TRBV7-9 with TRBJ1-2; D is undetermined. The CDR3 has 13 amino acids. The germline CDR1 and CDR2 sequences are SEHNR and FQNEAQ (reference sequence). V was shortened by 0 bases and J by 8 bases, with 10 bases between the two germline ends.

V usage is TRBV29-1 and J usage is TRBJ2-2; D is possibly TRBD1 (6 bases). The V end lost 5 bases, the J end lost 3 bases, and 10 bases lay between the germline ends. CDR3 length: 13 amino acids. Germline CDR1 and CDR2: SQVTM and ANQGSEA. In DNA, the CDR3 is TGCAGCGTTAACTCAGGGGACACCGGGGAGCTGTTTTTT. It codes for CSVNSGDTGELFF.

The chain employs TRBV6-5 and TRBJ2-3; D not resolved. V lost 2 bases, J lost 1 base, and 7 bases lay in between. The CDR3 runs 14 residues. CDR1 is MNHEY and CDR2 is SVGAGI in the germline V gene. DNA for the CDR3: TGTGCCAGCAGTTACCATCGGGGCACAGATACGCAGTATTTT. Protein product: CASSYHRGTDTQYF.